These T cell receptor beta chains were read from a single sample in a study of blood T cell repertoires in COVID-19. Libraries were prepared by immunoSEQ multiplex PCR; TCRdb keeps only in-frame clonotypes and omits some of them. The sample consists of more than 90,000 clones, 86% of them appearing once. Sequencing input: peripheral blood. These receptors were obtained from a man aged 40-49 years with acute or convalescent COVID-19. The CDR3 runs from the conserved cysteine through the conserved F or W. D genes are given only for firm matches. Size is omitted from some rows. Given values are once, few, many or a class for expanded clones.

v_call	clone_size	j_call	d_call	cdr3_aa	cdr3_nt
TRBV11-3	.	TRBJ2-1	.	CASSSGENEQFF	TGTGCCAGCAGCTCAGGGGAGAATGAGCAGTTCTTC
TRBV30	.	TRBJ1-3	.	CAWSRRDTRLNF	TGTGCCTGGAGTCGCCGGGACACCCGACTCAATTTT
TRBV18	.	TRBJ2-1	TRBD1	CASSPGDRGFDEQFF	TGTGCCAGCTCACCAGGGGACAGGGGGTTCGATGAGCAGTTCTTC
TRBV30	.	TRBJ1-4	TRBD1	CAWSRTGGNGKLFF	TGTGCCTGGAGTCGGACAGGGGGCAATGGAAAACTGTTTTTT
TRBV7-9	.	TRBJ1-3	.	CASSLTGSGNTIYF	TGTGCCAGCAGCCTAACGGGCTCTGGAAACACCATATATTTT
TRBV7-9	.	TRBJ2-1	.	CASTQMELGRDNEQFF	TGTGCCAGCACCCAAATGGAGTTGGGGCGCGACAATGAGCAGTTCTTC
TRBV19	.	TRBJ1-2	TRBD1	CASLESGDRGGYTF	TGTGCCAGCCTAGAATCCGGGGACAGGGGTGGCTACACCTTC
TRBV7-9	.	TRBJ1-4	.	CASSLAGLRGAGEKLFF	TGTGCCAGCAGCTTAGCAGGCCTACGGGGGGCTGGTGAAAAACTGTTTTTT
TRBV5-6	.	TRBJ2-7	TRBD1	CASSLAPTGQYEQYF	TGTGCCAGCAGCTTGGCGCCGACAGGGCAGTACGAGCAGTACTTC
TRBV19	once	TRBJ2-1	TRBD2	CASSHRSGSWANEQFF	TGTGCCAGTAGTCATCGGAGCGGGAGTTGGGCCAATGAGCAGTTCTTC
TRBV5-4	.	TRBJ2-7	TRBD2	CASSLSGTTYEQYF	TGTGCCAGCAGCTTGTCCGGGACTACCTACGAGCAGTACTTC
TRBV6-5	.	TRBJ2-3	TRBD2	CASSSNSGGALDTQYF	TGTGCCAGCAGTTCTAATAGCGGGGGGGCCCTGGATACGCAGTATTTT
TRBV10-2	.	TRBJ1-6	TRBD1	CASTVDRADNSPLHF	TGCGCCAGCACCGTCGACAGGGCGGATAATTCACCCCTCCACTTT
TRBV4-1	.	TRBJ1-3	.	CASSQGQGGPGNTIYF	TGCGCCAGCAGCCAAGGGCAGGGAGGACCTGGAAACACCATATATTTT
TRBV6-5	.	TRBJ2-2	.	CASRGDSYTGELFF	TGTGCCAGCAGGGGGGACTCTTACACCGGGGAGCTGTTTTTT
TRBV12-3/TRBV12-4	.	TRBJ1-4	TRBD1	CASRRGTGEKLFF	TGTGCCAGCAGGCGGGGGACAGGGGAAAAACTGTTTTTT
TRBV2	once	TRBJ1-2	.	CASSLLQGRDTF	TGTGCCAGCAGCCTACTCCAGGGGAGGGACACCTTC
TRBV7-2	.	TRBJ2-3	TRBD2	CASSSLGLAADTQYF	TGTGCCAGCAGCTCCCTGGGACTAGCGGCAGATACGCAGTATTTT
TRBV7-8	.	TRBJ1-1	TRBD1	CASSTGGVTEAFF	TGTGCCAGCAGTACAGGGGGAGTCACTGAAGCTTTCTTT
TRBV5-6	.	TRBJ2-1	.	CASSARTGSSYNEQFF	TGTGCCAGCAGCGCCCGGACGGGAAGCTCCTACAATGAGCAGTTCTTC
TRBV5-1	.	TRBJ2-3	TRBD2	CASSSLASSTDTQYF	TGCGCCAGCAGCTCACTAGCGAGCAGCACAGATACGCAGTATTTT
TRBV5-5	.	TRBJ2-1	.	CASSLPGAYEQFF	TGTGCCAGCAGCTTGCCTGGGGCTTATGAGCAGTTCTTC
TRBV14	few	TRBJ1-1	TRBD1	CASSQVRGPTEAFF	TGTGCCAGCAGCCAAGTAAGGGGGCCCACTGAAGCTTTCTTT
TRBV7-6	.	TRBJ2-3	TRBD2	CASSLGGLGATDTQYF	TGTGCCAGCAGCCTGGGGGGACTAGGGGCGACAGATACGCAGTATTTT
TRBV5-6	.	TRBJ1-3	.	CASSDLGGRNTIYF	TGTGCCAGCAGCGACCTGGGGGGGCGAAACACCATATATTTT
TRBV7-9	.	TRBJ1-1	TRBD1	CASPADPRGRLNTEAFF	TGTGCCAGCCCGGCAGACCCCAGGGGGCGGTTGAACACTGAAGCTTTCTTT
TRBV6-5	.	TRBJ1-1	TRBD1	CASSRGQGTTEAFF	TGTGCCAGCAGTAGAGGACAGGGGACCACTGAAGCTTTCTTT
TRBV10-2	.	TRBJ2-1	TRBD1	CASRDQGTGTYNEQFF	TGCGCCAGCAGGGATCAGGGGACAGGGACCTACAATGAGCAGTTCTTC
TRBV30	.	TRBJ1-2	.	CAWSVGGIKRYGYTF	TGTGCCTGGAGTGTAGGCGGAATCAAACGCTATGGCTACACCTTC
TRBV29-1	.	TRBJ1-3	TRBD1	CSAGGQSGNTIYF	TGCAGCGCGGGGGGACAGTCTGGAAACACCATATATTTT
TRBV29-1	.	TRBJ2-7	TRBD1	CSVRRQGEQYF	TGCAGCGTTCGGAGACAGGGCGAGCAGTACTTC
TRBV5-1	.	TRBJ2-1	TRBD2	CASSLALAGGNEQFF	TGCGCCAGCAGCTTGGCTCTAGCGGGAGGGAATGAGCAGTTCTTC
TRBV6-2/TRBV6-3	.	TRBJ2-1	TRBD2	CASSGLAGGLGEQFF	TGTGCCAGCAGTGGACTAGCGGGGGGGCTAGGTGAGCAGTTCTTC
TRBV29-1	.	TRBJ1-1	.	CSVDGGIMNTEAFF	TGCAGCGTTGACGGGGGGATAATGAACACTGAAGCTTTCTTT
TRBV19	.	TRBJ2-2	TRBD2	CASSIPAGGGPGELFF	TGTGCCAGTAGTATCCCAGCGGGAGGGGGTCCCGGGGAGCTGTTTTTT